This T cell receptor (beta chain) is from a study of vaccination effects on CD4 cells after COVID-19. Expansion of antigen-specific CD4+ T cells with viral peptide pools was carried out by the ViraFEST assay before sequencing. Isolation of CD4+ T cells took place after nine to ten days of culture. Either the BNT162b2 or mRNA-1273 vaccine was given to participants in two doses. Method: immunoSEQ multiplex PCR; TCRdb's copy keeps in-frame clones and lacks some. The sample yields under 40,000 clones, 55% to 75% seen once. This clone was observed a single time. What it binds is not known. The V gene's germline CDR1 is LNHNV and CDR2 YYDKDF (reference sequence). This CDR3 is built from 14 residues. The J segment lost 13 bases and the V segment lost 1 base, leaving 7 bases of the junction unmatched.

V is TRBV15 and J is TRBJ1-6, with 7 bases fitting TRBD1. The source material was CD4+ T cells from PBMCs cultured with HCoV-229E spike peptides, sampled after COVID-19 vaccination. The TCR was taken from a human donor who received a COVID-19 vaccine. CDR3 protein: CATSRADREFPLHF. Written as DNA, the CDR3 is TGTGCCACCAGCAGAGCTGACAGGGAGTTTCCCCTCCACTTT.